These 30 T cell receptor beta chains were sequenced from one sample in a study of spatial heterogeneity in lung cancer. TCRdb reanalysed the 5' RACE reads using MiXCR and keeps one entry per CDR3 protein. The sample has tens of thousands of distinct CDR3 sequences, under 8% seen once. Time point meaning: blood at routine non-recurrence follow-up after resection. Unsorted tumor, nontumor lung tissue or cryopreserved PBMC supplied the whole RNA. Source: PBMCs, taken at follow-up. Receptors originate from a female donor with early-stage non-small cell lung cancer.

The table lists this clonotype with many counts. V is TRBV11-2 and J is TRBJ2-7, with 7 positions matching TRBD1. The CDR3 consists of 15 residues. Germline-derived CDR1 and CDR2 are SGHAT and FQNNGV. V shed 4 bases and J 4 bases; nucleotides not matched to a gene: 10. The CDR3 sequence is CASSSPGQNPYEQYF. The CDR3 bases are TGTGCCAGCAGCTCCCCGGGACAGAACCCGTACGAGCAGTACTTC.

This clonotype was seen repeatedly, ten times or more. The chain combines TRBV7-2 with TRBJ1-5; TRBD1 agrees at 10 bases. Trimming took 6 bases from V and 7 from J; bases not matched to a gene: 6. Germline CDR1 reads SGHTA; CDR2 reads FQGNSA. The CDR3 loop spans 14 amino acids. The CDR3 is CASSLTGGHQPQHF. The DNA of the CDR3 is TGTGCCAGCAGTTTGACAGGGGGCCACCAGCCCCAGCATTTT.

The rearrangement links TRBV11-2 to TRBJ2-2; no clear D gene. The V end lost 3 bases, the J end lost 2 bases, and 4 bases lay between the germline ends. The CDR3 has 13 residues. CDR1 is SGHAT and CDR2 is FQNNGV in the germline V gene. CDR3 sequence (DNA): TGTGCCAGCAGCTTCACCAACACCGGGGAGCTGTTTTTT. Its protein product is CASSFTNTGELFF.

The gene calls are TRBV6-5 and TRBJ2-1; TRBD2 matches 7 bases. This CDR3 contains 15 residues. Germline V lookup: CDR1 MNHEY, CDR2 SVGAGI. V shed 1 base and J 10 bases; nucleotides not matched to a gene: 10. This chain's CDR3 is CASSYLGLEVWEQFF. In nucleotides, the CDR3 is TGTGCCAGCAGTTACTTAGGACTAGAGGTTTGGGAGCAGTTCTTC.

The chain joins TRBV7-2 to TRBJ2-7, with no clear D. Germline values: CDR1 SGHTA, CDR2 FQGNSA. The CDR3 has 14 residues. V was shortened by 2 bases and J by 4 bases, with 12 bases between the two germline ends. CDR3 residues: CASSLKGNRYEQYF. CDR3 bases: TGTGCCAGCAGCTTAAAGGGAAATCGTTACGAGCAGTACTTC.

This clonotype was detected ten times or more. The chain couples TRBV29-1 to TRBJ2-1; possibly TRBD2 for D (5 bases). V shed 1 base and J shed 10 bases, with 11 bases lying between them. The germline gives CDR1 SQVTM, CDR2 ANQGSEA. The CDR3 spans 12 residues. This CDR3 reads CSVEGTTREQFF. DNA of the CDR3: TGCAGCGTTGAAGGAACAACTAGAGAGCAGTTCTTC.

The CDR3 sequence: CASSLALLSGAETQYF. CDR3 bases: TGTGCCAGCAGCTTGGCCCTCCTTAGCGGGGCAGAGACCCAGTACTTC. V is TRBV7-2 and J is TRBJ2-5, with 8 nucleotides matching TRBD2. With 3 bases clipped from V and 4 bases from J, the junction kept 10 bases outside the gene matches. Germline CDR1 is SGHTA and CDR2 is FQGNSA. The CDR3 is 16 amino acids.

The table lists this clonotype with many counts. The chain combines TRBV4-1 with TRBJ1-2, with D perhaps TRBD1 (5 bases). V lost 6 bases to trimming and J lost 8 bases, with 10 bases between them. The CDR3 extends over 11 amino acids. Germline CDR1 reads MGHRA; CDR2 reads YSYEKL. CDR3 bases: TGCGCCAGCAGAGCGGACATGGGCTACACCTTC. It is translated as CASRADMGYTF.

This chain connects TRBV28 to TRBJ2-3; D remains unclear. The CDR3 runs 12 residues. Trimming removed 7 bases from V and 4 bases from J, with 9 bases in between. Germline assignment: CDR1 MDHEN and CDR2 SYDVKM. In nucleotides, the CDR3 is TGTGCCAGCACCGTTTATCCAGATACGCAGTATTTT. This codes for CASTVYPDTQYF.

This clonotype has at least ten counts. The chain joins TRBV18 to TRBJ2-7; D is perhaps TRBD1 (5 bases). The CDR3 contains 17 residues. Trimming took 2 bases from V and 2 from J, leaving 19 bases between them. Germline V lookup: CDR1 KGHSH, CDR2 LQKENI. CDR3 in DNA: TGTGCCAGCTCACCAATTAGCTCTCCTTTGACAGCCTACGAGCAGTACTTC. Its protein product is CASSPISSPLTAYEQYF. The full variable domain, in which reference TRBV18 and TRBJ2-7 provide the parts outside the CDR3, is NAGVMQNPRHLVRRRGQEARLRCSPMKGHSHVYWYRQLPEEGLKFMVYLQKENIIDESGMPKERFSAEFPKEGPSILRIQQVVRGDSAAYFCASSPISSPLTAYEQYFGPGTRLTVT.

A few counts support this clonotype. The J gene is TRBJ2-6, the V gene TRBV6-2 or TRBV6-3; 7 nucleotides align to TRBD1. Germline V gene sequence: CDR1 MNHEY, CDR2 SVGEGT. The CDR3 consists of 19 residues. V shed 7 bases and J 1 base; nucleotides not matched to a gene: 16. The chain's CDR3 is CASNHKRGQQPSGANVLTF. Here the CDR3 DNA reads TGTGCCAGCAACCACAAGAGGGGACAGCAACCGTCTGGGGCCAACGTCCTGACTTTC.

This clonotype occurred many times. The V and J genes are TRBV9 and TRBJ2-5; D is perhaps TRBD1 or TRBD2 (5 bases each). The CDR3 is 13 amino acids. V was trimmed by 2 bases and J by 5 bases, leaving 10 bases between them. Per germline, CDR1 SGDLS and CDR2 YYNGEE. CDR3 loop: CASSVGPKETQYF. The CDR3 DNA sequence: TGTGCCAGCAGCGTGGGACCCAAGGAGACCCAGTACTTC.

This clonotype was seen repeatedly, ten times or more. The chain uses TRBV24-1 and TRBJ1-2; D remains ambiguous. This CDR3 region has 13 residues. Germline CDR1 reads KGHDR; CDR2 reads SFDVKD. Trimming cost V 2 bases and J 5 bases, with 8 bases left between them. The CDR3 nucleotides are TGTGCCACCAGTGATTGGAATCAGTATGGCTACACCTTC. This translates into CATSDWNQYGYTF.

CDR3 sequence (DNA): TGTGCCAGCAGACACGGGGCCAACACCGGGGAGCTGTTTTTT. It encodes CASRHGANTGELFF. This chain links TRBV27 with TRBJ2-2; the D call may be TRBD1 or TRBD2 (5 bases each). Trimming removed 6 bases at V and 2 bases at J, with 10 bases between. The CDR3 has 14 amino acids. The germline CDR1 and CDR2 sequences are MNHEY and SMNVEV (reference sequence).

The chain is built from TRBV7-7 and TRBJ2-4; unclear D gene. The CDR3 has 14 residues. Trimming shortened V by 3 bases and J by 6 bases, and 12 bases separated the two germline ends. The germline CDR1 and CDR2 sequences are SSHAT and FNYEAQ (reference sequence). The CDR3 region has the DNA TGTGCCAGCAGCTTGCAGCAACCCAGAAACATTCAGTACTTC. This encodes CASSLQQPRNIQYF.

The table lists this clonotype with many counts. The chain recombines TRBV7-2 with TRBJ2-2; D may be TRBD2 (5 bases). Germline V gene data show CDR1 as SGHTA and CDR2 as FQGNSA. Trimming took off 3 bases at V and 0 bases at J, with 8 bases between the two ends. There are 15 residues in the CDR3. In nucleotides, the CDR3 is TGTGCCAGCAGCTTTTACGGGGCGAACACCGGGGAGCTGTTTTTT. Translated: CASSFYGANTGELFF.

The table lists this clonotype with many counts. The chain uses TRBV7-2 and TRBJ2-4; 7 bases map to TRBD2. The germline V gene encodes CDR1 SGHTA and CDR2 FQGNSA. V trimming: 5 bases; J trimming: 2 bases; junction bases outside the gene matches: 12. The length of the CDR3 is 17 residues. In nucleotides, the CDR3 is TGTGCCAGCAGCCTCACGACGGCGGGGGTGACCAAAAACATTCAGTACTTC. This codes for CASSLTTAGVTKNIQYF.

A few counts support this clonotype. The gene calls are TRBV5-1 and TRBJ2-7, with TRBD1 matching 10 bases. V shed 0 bases, J shed 3 bases, and the junction held 3 bases outside the gene matches. The germline V gene has CDR1 SGHRS and CDR2 YFSETQ. The length of the CDR3 is 15 residues. The CDR3 DNA follows: TGCGCCAGCAGCTTGGTGGGACAGGGGAACTACGAGCAGTACTTC. Translated: CASSLVGQGNYEQYF.

This clonotype was detected ten times or more. The CDR3 DNA sequence: TGCGCCAGCAGGCCCGGGACAGGGGAATCACCCCTCCACTTT. It translates to CASRPGTGESPLHF. The chain has TRBV5-1 and TRBJ1-6, with 10 bases aligning to TRBD1. With 5 bases clipped from V and 10 bases from J, the junction kept 6 bases outside the gene matches. The CDR3 runs 14 residues. Per germline, CDR1 SGHRS and CDR2 YFSETQ.

This clonotype was counted ten times or more. The CDR3 protein is CASSPFRPGNTEAFF. The DNA for the CDR3 is TGTGCCAGCAGCCCCTTTCGCCCAGGTAACACTGAAGCTTTCTTT. This sequence joins TRBV3-1 and TRBJ1-1; D remains unclear. CDR1 and CDR2 (germline): LGHDT, YNNKEL (reference sequence). V dropped 4 bases and J dropped 2 bases, with 14 bases sitting between them. This CDR3 comprises 15 residues. The full variable domain, rest sourced from reference TRBV3-1 and TRBJ1-1, is DTAVSQTPKYLVTQMGNDKSIKCEQNLGHDTMYWYKQDSKKFLKIMFSYNNKELIINETVPNRFSPKSPDKAHLNLHINSLELGDSAVYFCASSPFRPGNTEAFFGQGTRLTVV.

This clonotype was observed a handful of times. V and J are TRBV3-1 and TRBJ2-3; D remains ambiguous. Trimming cost V 3 bases and J 6 bases, with 7 bases left between them. The CDR3 sequence is 12 residues long. Germline values: CDR1 LGHDT, CDR2 YNNKEL (reference sequence). The CDR3 sequence: CASSHWRDTQYF. CDR3 nucleotides: TGTGCCAGCAGCCATTGGCGGGATACGCAGTATTTT.

This clonotype occurred a few times. The chain uses TRBV10-3 and TRBJ1-4; D is possibly TRBD1 (5 bases). Germline assignment: CDR1 ENHRY and CDR2 SYGVKD. Trimming shortened V by 2 bases and J by 5 bases, and 6 bases separated the two germline ends. There are 13 residues in the CDR3. The CDR3 DNA sequence: TGTGCCATCAGTGAGAGGGGAAATGAAAAACTGTTTTTT. This encodes CAISERGNEKLFF.

In its sample, this clonotype was seen many times. This sequence joins TRBV5-5 and TRBJ2-2; 8 positions agree with TRBD1. The length of the CDR3 is 15 residues. Losses at the gene ends were 4 bases for V and 4 bases for J; bases not matched to a gene: 6. Germline-derived CDR1 and CDR2 are SGHKS and YYEKEE (reference sequence). CDR3 coding DNA: TGTGCCAGCAGCCTGACAGGGGCCATCACCGGGGAGCTGTTTTTT. It encodes CASSLTGAITGELFF.

This clonotype appeared many times. The chain joins TRBV6-6 to TRBJ2-7; D could derive from TRBD1 or TRBD2 (6 bases each). Germline V gene data show CDR1 as MNHNY and CDR2 as SVGAGI (reference sequence). This CDR3 has 14 residues. V was cut by 2 bases and J by 1 base, with 9 bases left in between. CDR3 amino acids: CASSYGGGSYEQYF. CDR3 bases: TGTGCCAGCAGTTACGGAGGGGGGTCCTACGAGCAGTACTTC.

This clonotype appeared many times. This rearrangement joins TRBV5-1 to TRBJ1-2; 7 bases are shared with TRBD1. This CDR3 has 12 amino acids. Germline CDR1 is SGHRS and CDR2 is YFSETQ. The trim removed 0 bases at V and 9 bases at J, leaving 2 bases unmatched. CDR3 sequence: CASSLGQGSYTF. CDR3 nucleotide sequence: TGCGCCAGCAGCTTGGGACAGGGAAGCTACACCTTC.

The chain carries TRBV19 and TRBJ2-3; D is perhaps TRBD2 (5 bases). Germline V CDR1 and CDR2: LNHDA, SQIVND (reference sequence). V dropped 5 bases and J dropped 4 bases, with 16 bases sitting between them. The CDR3 length is 15 residues. CDR3 in amino acids: CASSLMSIASDTQYF. The CDR3 coding sequence is TGTGCCAGTAGTCTAATGTCGATAGCGTCAGATACGCAGTATTTT.

This clonotype has ten or more counts. V is TRBV12-3 or TRBV12-4 and J is TRBJ1-2; D possibly corresponds to TRBD1 (5 bases). The V and J ends lost 7 bases and 8 bases respectively, with 20 bases between them. This CDR3 contains 14 residues. CDR3 residues: CASTPGLQSGGYTF. CDR3 bases: TGTGCCAGCACCCCGGGACTCCAGTCGGGAGGCTACACCTTC.

This clonotype was observed at least ten times. The chain employs TRBV7-9 and TRBJ2-5; 7 nucleotides match TRBD1. V dropped 5 bases and J dropped 3; count of bases not matched to a gene: 12. The CDR3 spans 16 residues. The germline V gene has CDR1 SEHNR and CDR2 FQNEAQ (reference sequence). The CDR3 coding sequence is TGTGCCAGCAGCCTCCCCGGGACAGCTGTAAAAGAGACCCAGTACTTC. This translates into CASSLPGTAVKETQYF. The entire variable domain, with the rest obtained from reference TRBV7-9 and TRBJ2-5, is as follows: DTGVSQNPRHKITKRGQNVTFRCDPISEHNRLYWYRQTLGQGPEFLTYFQNEAQLEKSRLLSDRFSAERPKGSFSTLEIQRTEQGDSAMYLCASSLPGTAVKETQYFGPGTRLLVL.

This clonotype was detected many times. The chain carries TRBV12-3 or TRBV12-4 and TRBJ1-1; no clear D. The germline V and J ends were trimmed by 2 bases and 1 base, with 8 bases remaining between them. The CDR3 totals 14 residues. This CDR3 reads CASSLNQANTEAFF. CDR3 nucleotide sequence: TGTGCCAGCAGTTTAAATCAAGCGAACACTGAAGCTTTCTTT.

This clonotype has a count of ten or more. The chain combines TRBV6-5 with TRBJ2-7, with 7 bases matching TRBD1. The CDR3 length is 12 residues. The V and J ends lost 6 bases and 3 bases, in that order; junction bases with no gene match: 2. Germline CDR1 is MNHEY and CDR2 is SVGAGI. CDR3 amino acids: CASRDRHYEQYF. CDR3 sequence (DNA): TGTGCCAGCAGGGACAGGCACTACGAGCAGTACTTC.